The TCR beta chain under discussion was sequenced for a study of cytomegalovirus exposure and HLA in healthy donors. General observations from the study: Researchers counted around 180 TCR beta chains as cytomegalovirus-associated. Several top significant clusters appeared, in a later analysis, to be linked to common viral pathogens. Available immune exposure information covered CMV serostatus only.

As regards this clone: Its antigen is unknown.

Vbeta (60) and Jbeta (13) primers were used in the PCR. Only in-frame clones appear in the TCRdb table, and some are missing; sequencing was by immunoSEQ multiplex PCR. The table lists 100,000 to 150,000 clones, around 87% of them singletons, with around 5.5% in the top ten. Specimen: PBMCs. The TCR originated in a young woman in good health and CMV-seronegative.

Here the CDR3 reads CASSPRDRDNQPQHF. The DNA for the CDR3 is TGCGCCAGCAGCCCCCGGGACAGGGACAATCAGCCCCAGCATTTT. The rearrangement uses TRBV4-1 and TRBJ1-5; TRBD1 matches 9 bases. The trim removed 4 bases at V and 3 bases at J, leaving 4 bases unmatched. CDR1 and CDR2 from the germline V gene are MGHRA and YSYEKL. The length of the CDR3 is 15 residues.